The 20 T cell receptor beta chains in this list originate from one sample, sequenced in a study of human T cells and chemical hapten exposure. Stated time point: patch test 1, 2 weeks after DPC sensitization. Documented treatment: therapeutic diphenylcyclopropenone sensitization with weekly scalp DPC. One entry per CDR3 protein, called by TCRdb with MiXCR from the RACE reads. Of more than 150,000 distinct CDR3 sequences in the sample, around 15% were seen once. Specimen: whole blood, collected in connection with sensitization to the hapten diphenylcyclopropenone (DPC). All receptors derive from a woman aged 30 to 39 with alopecia areata. Some clones in this sample may be carry-over from other donors' samples.

This clonotype was seen a handful of times. The CDR3 region is CSAWDRRPGETQYF. CDR3 nucleotides: TGCAGTGCATGGGACAGGAGGCCGGGCGAGACCCAGTACTTC. The gene calls are TRBV20-1 and TRBJ2-5; 8 positions agree with TRBD1. The CDR3 covers 14 residues. The junction had 11 bases not matched to a gene; V was cut back by 6 bases and J by 5 bases. Germline values: CDR1 DFQATT, CDR2 SNEGSKA (reference sequence).

CDR3 nucleotides: TGTGCCATCAGGAAAGATCCTAGCGGGGCCCTTAGCACAGATACGCAGTATTTT. Residues: CAIRKDPSGALSTDTQYF. The chain uses TRBV10-3 and TRBJ2-3; 9 positions agree with TRBD2. CDR1 and CDR2 from the germline V gene are ENHRY and SYGVKD. V was pared by 6 bases and J by 0 bases, with 13 bases of the junction left unmatched. CDR3 length: 18 residues.

The V and J genes are TRBV3-1 and TRBJ1-5; D remains ambiguous. Germline V gene data show CDR1 as LGHDT and CDR2 as YNNKEL (reference sequence). V shed 0 bases and J shed 10 bases, with 13 bases lying between them. CDR3 length: 14 amino acids. The chain's CDR3 is CASSQDLGNRPQHF. The DNA of the CDR3 is TGTGCCAGCAGCCAAGATCTGGGGAATAGACCCCAGCATTTT.

The chain recombines TRBV12-3 or TRBV12-4 with TRBJ1-3; TRBD1 matches at 7 bases. After removal of 10 bases from V and 0 bases from J, the junction contained 9 bases not matched to a gene. CDR3 length: 15 amino acids. The CDR3 loop reads CATRVGGGSGNTIYF. DNA for the CDR3: TGTGCCACCCGGGTAGGGGGCGGCTCTGGAAACACCATATATTTT.

This chain uses TRBV30 with TRBJ1-1, with 8 bases that match TRBD1. This CDR3 has 12 amino acids. Germline values: CDR1 GTSNPN, CDR2 SVGIG (reference sequence). With 5 bases clipped from V and 7 bases from J, the junction kept 6 bases outside the gene matches. The CDR3 is CAWSGTGFEAFF. In DNA form, the CDR3 reads TGTGCCTGGTCCGGGACAGGATTTGAAGCTTTCTTT.

This clonotype was recorded at least ten times. This chain joins TRBV5-1 and TRBJ2-1; either TRBD1 or TRBD2 may fit D (5 bases each). Germline CDR1 and CDR2: SGHRS and YFSETQ. Trimming left V 0 bases short and J 7 bases short, with 14 bases between. CDR3 length equals 15 residues. CDR3 residues: CASSLGPGLGNEQFF. In DNA, the CDR3 is TGCGCCAGCAGCTTGGGACCGGGGCTGGGGAATGAGCAGTTCTTC. Together with reference TRBV5-1 and TRBJ2-1, the CDR3 gives the full variable domain: KAGVTQTPRYLIKTRGQQVTLSCSPISGHRSVSWYQQTPGQGLQFLFEYFSETQRNKGNFPGRFSGRQFSNSRSEMNVSTLELGDSALYLCASSLGPGLGNEQFFGPGTRLTVL.

This clonotype was found many times. The gene calls are TRBV6-5 and TRBJ1-4; 10 bases align to TRBD1. The length of the CDR3 is 14 residues. Germline CDR1 is MNHEY and CDR2 is SVGAGI. V was pared by 5 bases and J by 8 bases, with 5 bases of the junction left unmatched. This CDR3 is CASSRGQGSEKLFF. In DNA form, the CDR3 reads TGTGCCAGCAGTAGGGGACAGGGGAGCGAAAAACTGTTTTTT.

This clonotype was seen a few times. V and J are TRBV6-1 and TRBJ1-1, with 10 nucleotides matching TRBD1. There are 15 residues in the CDR3. Germline V CDR1 and CDR2: MNHNS, SASEGT. J was trimmed by 3 bases and V by 4 bases; bases with no gene match: 5. Here the CDR3 reads CASSAPGQGYTEAFF. CDR3 DNA sequence: TGTGCCAGCAGTGCACCGGGACAGGGGTACACTGAAGCTTTCTTT.

This clonotype was observed many times. V is TRBV27 and J is TRBJ2-7; D might be TRBD2 (5 bases). The V end lost 6 bases, the J end lost 2 bases, and 8 bases lay between the germline ends. The CDR3 has 12 residues. Per the germline V gene, CDR1 is MNHEY and CDR2 is SMNVEV (reference sequence). This CDR3 is CASREAAYEQYF. CDR3 DNA: TGTGCCAGCAGGGAAGCGGCCTACGAGCAGTACTTC.

This clonotype was seen more than once but under ten times. The chain is built from TRBV6-6 and TRBJ2-7; unclear D gene. Deletions cut 0 bases from V and 5 bases from J, with 8 bases between. Germline assignment: CDR1 MNHNY and CDR2 SVGAGI (reference sequence). The CDR3 runs 13 residues. The CDR3 sequence: CASSYSKTNEQYF. In nucleotides, the CDR3 is TGTGCCAGCAGTTACTCGAAAACGAACGAGCAGTACTTC.

This clonotype was recorded a few times. This sequence joins TRBV2 and TRBJ2-3; D remains unclear. Germline V gene sequence: CDR1 SNHLY, CDR2 FYNNEI. V was trimmed by 6 bases and J by 0 bases, leaving 10 bases between them. The CDR3 has 14 residues. The CDR3 spells CASRLTLSTDTQYF. In DNA form, the CDR3 reads TGTGCCAGCAGATTGACTCTGAGCACAGATACGCAGTATTTT.

This sequence joins TRBV9 and TRBJ2-3; possible D gene TRBD2, 5 bases. Looked up from germline, CDR1 is SGDLS and CDR2 is YYNGEE. Trimming pared 4 bases from V and 4 bases from J, leaving 13 bases between. This CDR3 is 14 amino acids long. In DNA form, the CDR3 reads TGTGCCAGCAGCATATTTAGCGAGTCAGATACGCAGTATTTT. Protein sequence: CASSIFSESDTQYF.

This clonotype was detected ten times or more. CDR3 nucleotide sequence: TGTGCCAGCAGTTACCGACAGGGAAATGAAAAACTGTTTTTT. Translation: CASSYRQGNEKLFF. The gene calls are TRBV6-6 and TRBJ1-4; 7 bases line up with TRBD1. J was trimmed by 5 bases and V by 2 bases; bases with no gene match: 2. The germline V gene has CDR1 MNHNY and CDR2 SVGAGI (reference sequence). CDR3 size: 14 residues.

A few counts support this clonotype. The chain carries TRBV29-1 and TRBJ1-1; no reliable D call. Germline V CDR1 and CDR2: SQVTM, ANQGSEA. The CDR3 is made up of 11 amino acids. Trimming left V 4 bases short and J 0 bases short, with 3 bases between. CDR3 protein: CSVVLNTEAFF. The CDR3 DNA sequence: TGCAGCGTTGTCCTGAACACTGAAGCTTTCTTT.

This clonotype appeared a few times. The chain is built from TRBV5-1 and TRBJ2-5; maybe TRBD1 (6 bases). Germline lookup yields CDR1 SGHRS and CDR2 YFSETQ. The CDR3 sequence is 14 residues long. V was pared by 4 bases and J by 5 bases, with 15 bases between. The CDR3 protein is CASSNGQLKETQYF. DNA for the CDR3: TGCGCCAGCAGCAACGGACAGCTAAAGGAGACCCAGTACTTC.

This clonotype was detected ten times or more. The chain is built from TRBV4-1 and TRBJ1-1, with D perhaps TRBD1 (6 bases). The germline gives CDR1 MGHRA, CDR2 YSYEKL. The CDR3 consists of 14 residues. V lost 1 base and J lost 5, with 11 bases in between. The CDR3 is CASSQGGGWTEAFF. In DNA form, the CDR3 reads TGCGCCAGCAGCCAAGGGGGGGGCTGGACTGAAGCTTTCTTT.

The V call is TRBV28, the J call TRBJ2-7, with D uncertain. Per germline, CDR1 MDHEN and CDR2 SYDVKM. Trimming stripped 5 bases from V and 6 bases from J, with 8 bases between. This CDR3 region has 11 residues. CDR3 sequence (DNA): TGTGCCAGCAGTACTGATGGCGAGCAGTACTTC. Translated, it gives CASSTDGEQYF.

This clonotype was observed a handful of times. The chain recombines TRBV6-2 or TRBV6-3 with TRBJ2-2; tentatively, D is TRBD1 (5 bases). Germline values: CDR1 MNHEY, CDR2 SVGEGT. V lost 2 bases and J 1 base, leaving 14 bases between the germline ends. The CDR3 is 17 amino acids. DNA for the CDR3: TGTGCCAGCAGTTACCCCGCTCCCAGGGTGAACACCGGGGAGCTGTTTTTT. Residues: CASSYPAPRVNTGELFF.

There are many counts of this clonotype. V usage is TRBV15 and J usage is TRBJ1-2; possible D gene TRBD1, 6 bases. In germline, CDR1 is LNHNV, CDR2 YYDKDF (reference sequence). V lost 5 bases, J lost 2 bases, and 15 bases lay in between. This CDR3 contains 15 residues. In DNA, the CDR3 is TGTGCCACCAGCGCCCAACGGGGGCAGAACTATGGCTACACCTTC. It is translated as CATSAQRGQNYGYTF.

Only a few counts were recorded for this clonotype. The chain has TRBV13 and TRBJ1-2; TRBD1 agrees at 10 bases. The CDR3 runs 15 residues. Germline CDR1 reads PRHDT; CDR2 reads FYEKMQ (reference sequence). Trimming cost V 5 bases and J 6 bases; bases outside gene matches: 9. In DNA, the CDR3 is TGTGCCAGCAGCCCAGGGACAGGGGTAGGCGATGGCTACACCTTC. Its protein is CASSPGTGVGDGYTF.